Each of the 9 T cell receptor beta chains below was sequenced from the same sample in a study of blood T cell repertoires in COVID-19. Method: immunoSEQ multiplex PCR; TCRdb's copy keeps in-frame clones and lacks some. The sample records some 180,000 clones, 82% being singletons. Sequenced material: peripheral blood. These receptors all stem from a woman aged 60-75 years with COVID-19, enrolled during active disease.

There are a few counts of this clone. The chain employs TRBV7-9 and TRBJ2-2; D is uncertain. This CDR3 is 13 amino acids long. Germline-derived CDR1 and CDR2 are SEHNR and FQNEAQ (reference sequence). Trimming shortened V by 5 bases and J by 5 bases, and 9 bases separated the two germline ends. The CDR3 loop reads CASSALRTGELFF. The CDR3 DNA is TGTGCCAGCAGCGCCCTGAGGACCGGGGAGCTGTTTTTT.

CDR3 in DNA: TGTGCCAGCAGCTTAGGAGCGAGCCCCACAGATACGCAGTATTTT. Protein product: CASSLGASPTDTQYF. V usage is TRBV7-6 and J usage is TRBJ2-3; no clear D. Germline V gene lookup returns CDR1 SGHVS and CDR2 FNYEAQ. The V end lost 1 base, the J end lost 2 bases, and 10 bases lay between the germline ends. The length of the CDR3 is 15 residues.

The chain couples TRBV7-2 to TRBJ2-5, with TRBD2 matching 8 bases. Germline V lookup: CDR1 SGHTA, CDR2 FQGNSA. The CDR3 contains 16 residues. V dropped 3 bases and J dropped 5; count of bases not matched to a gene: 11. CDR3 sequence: CASSFSIAGLGETQYF. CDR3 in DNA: TGTGCCAGCAGCTTCTCTATAGCGGGACTCGGGGAGACCCAGTACTTC.

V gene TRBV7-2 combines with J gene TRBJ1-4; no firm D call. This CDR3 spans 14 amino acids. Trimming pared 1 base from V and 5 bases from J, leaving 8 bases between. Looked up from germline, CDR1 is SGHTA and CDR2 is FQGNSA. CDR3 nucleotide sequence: TGTGCCAGCAGCTTAGAAGTCGGGAATGAAAAACTGTTTTTT. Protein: CASSLEVGNEKLFF.

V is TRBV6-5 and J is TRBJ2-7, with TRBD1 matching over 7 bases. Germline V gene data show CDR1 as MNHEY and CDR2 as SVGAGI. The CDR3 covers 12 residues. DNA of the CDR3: TGTGCGTTCACAGGGGACGGCTACGAGCAGTACTTC. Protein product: CAFTGDGYEQYF.

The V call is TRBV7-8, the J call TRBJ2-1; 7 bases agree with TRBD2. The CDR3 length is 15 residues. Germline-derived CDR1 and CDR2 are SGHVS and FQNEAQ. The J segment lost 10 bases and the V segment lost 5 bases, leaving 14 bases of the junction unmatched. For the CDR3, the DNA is TGTGCCAGCAGCCGCCCGGGAGGTGCGGGTGGAGAGCAGTTCTTC. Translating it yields CASSRPGGAGGEQFF.

CDR3 bases: TGTGCCTGGAATTCCGGAGTTGGCACCGGGGAGCTGTTTTTT. Translating gives CAWNSGVGTGELFF. This chain joins TRBV30 and TRBJ2-2, with D unresolved. The CDR3 length is 14 residues. V was pared by 4 bases and J by 4 bases, with 13 bases between. Germline assignment: CDR1 GTSNPN and CDR2 SVGIG (reference sequence).

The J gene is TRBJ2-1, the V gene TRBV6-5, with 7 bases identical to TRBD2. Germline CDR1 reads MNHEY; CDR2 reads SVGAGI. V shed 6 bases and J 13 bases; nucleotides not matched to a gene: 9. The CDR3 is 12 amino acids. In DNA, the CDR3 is TGTGCCAGCAGGTATCCGGGAGGTGGCCAGTTCTTC. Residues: CASRYPGGGQFF.

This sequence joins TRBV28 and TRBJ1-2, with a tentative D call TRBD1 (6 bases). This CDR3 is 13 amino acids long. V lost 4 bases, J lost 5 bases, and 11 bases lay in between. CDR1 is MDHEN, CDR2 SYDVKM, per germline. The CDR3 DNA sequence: TGTGCCAGCAGTTCAGACAGGATGTATGGCTACACCTTC. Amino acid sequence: CASSSDRMYGYTF.